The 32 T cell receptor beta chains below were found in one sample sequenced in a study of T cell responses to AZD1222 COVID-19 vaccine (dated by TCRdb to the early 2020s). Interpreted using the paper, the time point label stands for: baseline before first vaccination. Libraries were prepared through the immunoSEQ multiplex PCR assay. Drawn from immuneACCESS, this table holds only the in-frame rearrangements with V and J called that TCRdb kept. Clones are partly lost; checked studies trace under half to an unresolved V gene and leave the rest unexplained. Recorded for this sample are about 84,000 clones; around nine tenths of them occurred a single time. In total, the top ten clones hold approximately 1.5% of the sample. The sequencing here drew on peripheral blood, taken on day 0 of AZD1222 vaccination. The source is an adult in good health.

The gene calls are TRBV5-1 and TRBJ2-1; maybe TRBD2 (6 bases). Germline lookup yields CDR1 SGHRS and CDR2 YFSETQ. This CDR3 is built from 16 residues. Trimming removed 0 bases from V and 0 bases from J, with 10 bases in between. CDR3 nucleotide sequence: TGCGCCAGCAGCTTGGCGGTCGGGAGCTCCTACAATGAGCAGTTCTTC. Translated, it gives CASSLAVGSSYNEQFF.

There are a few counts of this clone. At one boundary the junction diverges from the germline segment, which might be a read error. The CDR3 loop reads CASSLSDGVSYEQYF. In nucleotides, the CDR3 is TGTGCTAGCAGCCTTTCGGATGGGGTATCCTACGAGCAGTACTTC. The chain is built from TRBV7-7 and TRBJ2-7; D unclear. Germline CDR1 is SSHAT and CDR2 is FNYEAQ (reference sequence). This CDR3 is built from 15 residues.

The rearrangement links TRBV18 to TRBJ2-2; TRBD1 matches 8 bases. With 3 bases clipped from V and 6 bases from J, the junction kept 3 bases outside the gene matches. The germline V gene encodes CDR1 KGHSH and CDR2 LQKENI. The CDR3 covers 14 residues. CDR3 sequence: CASSPTGVSGELFF. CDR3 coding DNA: TGTGCCAGCTCACCGACAGGGGTATCCGGGGAGCTGTTTTTT.

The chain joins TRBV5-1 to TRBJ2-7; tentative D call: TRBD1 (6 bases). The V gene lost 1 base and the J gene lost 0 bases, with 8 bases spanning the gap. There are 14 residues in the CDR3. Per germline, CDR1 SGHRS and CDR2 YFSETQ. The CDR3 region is CASSLTDSSYEQYF. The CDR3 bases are TGCGCCAGCAGCTTGACGGACAGCTCCTACGAGCAGTACTTC.

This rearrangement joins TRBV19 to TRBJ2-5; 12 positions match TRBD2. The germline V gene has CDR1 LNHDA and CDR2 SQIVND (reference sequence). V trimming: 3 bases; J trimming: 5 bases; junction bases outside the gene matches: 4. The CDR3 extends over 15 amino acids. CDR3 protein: CASSIWTSGKETQYF. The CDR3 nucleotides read TGTGCCAGTAGTATCTGGACTAGCGGGAAGGAGACCCAGTACTTC.

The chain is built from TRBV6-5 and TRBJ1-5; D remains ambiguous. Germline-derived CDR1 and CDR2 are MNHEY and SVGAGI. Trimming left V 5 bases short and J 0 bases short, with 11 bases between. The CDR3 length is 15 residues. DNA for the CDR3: TGTGCCAGCAGTACGGACGGAAATAGCAATCAGCCCCAGCATTTT. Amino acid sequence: CASSTDGNSNQPQHF.

This CDR3 is CSVEWGGGQPQHF. In DNA, the CDR3 is TGCAGCGTTGAATGGGGCGGGGGTCAGCCCCAGCATTTT. This chain joins TRBV29-1 and TRBJ1-5, with D possibly being TRBD1 (5 bases). The CDR3 is 13 amino acids. V was shortened by 2 bases and J by 6 bases, with 11 bases between the two germline ends. Looked up from germline, CDR1 is SQVTM and CDR2 is ANQGSEA.

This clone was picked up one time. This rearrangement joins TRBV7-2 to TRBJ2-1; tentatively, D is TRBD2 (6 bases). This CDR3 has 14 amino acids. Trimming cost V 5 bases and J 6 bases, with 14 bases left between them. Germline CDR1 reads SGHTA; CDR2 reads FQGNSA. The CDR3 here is CASSPDYSSNEQFF. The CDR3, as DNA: TGTGCCAGCAGCCCGGACTATTCTTCCAATGAGCAGTTCTTC.

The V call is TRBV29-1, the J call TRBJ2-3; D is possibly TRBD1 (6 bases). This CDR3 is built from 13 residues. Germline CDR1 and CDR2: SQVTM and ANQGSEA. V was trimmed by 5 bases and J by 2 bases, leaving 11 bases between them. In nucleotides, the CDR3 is TGCAGCGTTCCGGGACACAACACAGATACGCAGTATTTT. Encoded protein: CSVPGHNTDTQYF.

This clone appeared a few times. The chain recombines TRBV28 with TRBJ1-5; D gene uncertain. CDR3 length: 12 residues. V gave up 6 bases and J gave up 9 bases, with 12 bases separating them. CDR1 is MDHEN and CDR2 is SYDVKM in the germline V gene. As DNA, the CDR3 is TGTGCCAGCAGATCTAATCTAGGGCCCCAGCATTTT. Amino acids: CASRSNLGPQHF.

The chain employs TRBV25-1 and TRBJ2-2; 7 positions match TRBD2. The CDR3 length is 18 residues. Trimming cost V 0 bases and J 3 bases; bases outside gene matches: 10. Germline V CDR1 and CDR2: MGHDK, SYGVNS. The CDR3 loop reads CASSEYGFGGSDTGELFF. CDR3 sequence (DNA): TGTGCCAGCAGTGAATATGGGTTCGGGGGGTCGGACACCGGGGAGCTGTTTTTT.

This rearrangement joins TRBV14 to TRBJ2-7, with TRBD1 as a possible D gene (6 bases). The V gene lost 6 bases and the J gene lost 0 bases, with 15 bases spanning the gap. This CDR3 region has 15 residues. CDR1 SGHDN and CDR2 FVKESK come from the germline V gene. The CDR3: CASRPGAASSYEQYF. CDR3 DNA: TGTGCCAGCAGGCCAGGGGCCGCCAGCTCCTACGAGCAGTACTTC.

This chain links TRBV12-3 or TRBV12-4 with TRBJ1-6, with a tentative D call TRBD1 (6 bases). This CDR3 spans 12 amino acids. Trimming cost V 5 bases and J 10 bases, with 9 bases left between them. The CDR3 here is CASSPQGSPLHF. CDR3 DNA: TGTGCCAGCAGTCCCCAGGGGTCACCCCTCCACTTT.

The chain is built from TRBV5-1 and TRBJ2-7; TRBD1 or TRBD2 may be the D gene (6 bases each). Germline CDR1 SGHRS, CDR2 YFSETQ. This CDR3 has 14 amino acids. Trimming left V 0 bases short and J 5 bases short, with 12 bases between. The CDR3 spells CASSLGGGTDEQYF. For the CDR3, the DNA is TGCGCCAGCAGCTTGGGAGGGGGGACGGACGAGCAGTACTTC.

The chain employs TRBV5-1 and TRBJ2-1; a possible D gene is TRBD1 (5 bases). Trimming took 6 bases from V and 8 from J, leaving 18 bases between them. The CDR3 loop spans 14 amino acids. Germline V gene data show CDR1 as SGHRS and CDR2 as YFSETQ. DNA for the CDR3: TGCGCCAGCAAATCTCTTCTAGGGGTGGATGAGCAGTTCTTC. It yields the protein CASKSLLGVDEQFF.

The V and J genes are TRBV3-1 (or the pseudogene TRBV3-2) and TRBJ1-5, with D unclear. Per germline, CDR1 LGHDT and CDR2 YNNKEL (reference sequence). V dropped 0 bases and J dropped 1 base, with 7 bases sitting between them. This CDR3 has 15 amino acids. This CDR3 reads CASSQDVGSNQPQHF. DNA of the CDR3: TGTGCCAGCAGCCAAGATGTAGGGAGCAATCAGCCCCAGCATTTT.

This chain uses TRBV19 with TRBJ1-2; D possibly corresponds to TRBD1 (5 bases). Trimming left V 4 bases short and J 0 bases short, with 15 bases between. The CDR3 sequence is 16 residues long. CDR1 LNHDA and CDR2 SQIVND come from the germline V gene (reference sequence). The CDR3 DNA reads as TGTGCCAGTAGTACCGCCACGACAGTTACTAACTATGGCTACACCTTC. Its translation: CASSTATTVTNYGYTF.

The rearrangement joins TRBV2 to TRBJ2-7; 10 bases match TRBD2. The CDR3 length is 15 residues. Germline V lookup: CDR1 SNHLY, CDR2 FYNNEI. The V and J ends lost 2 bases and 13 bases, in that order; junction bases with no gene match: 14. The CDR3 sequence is CASSERKLAGGPPYF. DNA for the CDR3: TGTGCCAGCAGTGAAAGGAAGTTAGCGGGAGGCCCACCTTACTTC.

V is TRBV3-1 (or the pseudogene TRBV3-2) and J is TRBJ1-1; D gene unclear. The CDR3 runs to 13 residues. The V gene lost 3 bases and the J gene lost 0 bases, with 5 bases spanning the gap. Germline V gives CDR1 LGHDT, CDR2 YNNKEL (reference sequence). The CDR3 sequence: CASSQGMNTEAFF. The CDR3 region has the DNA TGTGCCAGCAGCCAGGGGATGAACACTGAAGCTTTCTTT.

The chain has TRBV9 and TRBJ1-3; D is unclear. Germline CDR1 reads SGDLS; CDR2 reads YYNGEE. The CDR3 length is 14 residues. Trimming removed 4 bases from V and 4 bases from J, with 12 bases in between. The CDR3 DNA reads TGTGCCAGCAGCTCAGATAGCCTCGGAAACACCATATATTTT. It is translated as CASSSDSLGNTIYF.

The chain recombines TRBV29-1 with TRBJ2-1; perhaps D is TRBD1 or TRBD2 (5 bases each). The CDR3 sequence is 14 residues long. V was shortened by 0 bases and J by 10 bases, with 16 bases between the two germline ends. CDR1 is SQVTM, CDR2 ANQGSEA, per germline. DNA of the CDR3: TGCAGCGTTGAAGACTCCGGGGCAACCGGAGAGCAGTTCTTC. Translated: CSVEDSGATGEQFF.

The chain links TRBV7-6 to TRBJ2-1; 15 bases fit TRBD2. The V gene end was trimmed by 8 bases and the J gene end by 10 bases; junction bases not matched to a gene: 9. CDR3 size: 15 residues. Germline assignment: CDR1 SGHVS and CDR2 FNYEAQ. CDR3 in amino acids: CASRVGLAGGTEQFF. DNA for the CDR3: TGTGCCAGCCGAGTTGGACTAGCGGGAGGGACCGAGCAGTTCTTC.

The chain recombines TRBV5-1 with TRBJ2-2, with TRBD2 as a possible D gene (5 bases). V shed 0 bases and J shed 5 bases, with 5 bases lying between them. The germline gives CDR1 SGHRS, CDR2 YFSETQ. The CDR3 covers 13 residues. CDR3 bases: TGCGCCAGCAGCTTGGCGGGGACCGGGGAGCTGTTTTTT. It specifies CASSLAGTGELFF.

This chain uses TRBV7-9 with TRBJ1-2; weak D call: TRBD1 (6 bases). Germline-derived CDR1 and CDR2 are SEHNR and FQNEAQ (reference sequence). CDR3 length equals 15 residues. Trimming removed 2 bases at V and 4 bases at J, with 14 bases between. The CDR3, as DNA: TGTGCCAGCAGCTTACGGACAGAGAGTCTCTATGGCTACACCTTC. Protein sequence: CASSLRTESLYGYTF. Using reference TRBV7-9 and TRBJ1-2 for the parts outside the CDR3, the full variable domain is DTGVSQNPRHKITKRGQNVTFRCDPISEHNRLYWYRQTLGQGPEFLTYFQNEAQLEKSRLLSDRFSAERPKGSFSTLEIQRTEQGDSAMYLCASSLRTESLYGYTFGSGTRLTVV.

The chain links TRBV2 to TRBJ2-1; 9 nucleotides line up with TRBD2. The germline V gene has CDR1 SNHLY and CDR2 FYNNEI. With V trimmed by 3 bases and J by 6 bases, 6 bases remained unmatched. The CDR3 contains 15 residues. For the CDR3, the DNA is TGTGCCAGCAGTGAGGGGATAGCGGGAGTCAATGAGCAGTTCTTC. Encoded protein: CASSEGIAGVNEQFF.

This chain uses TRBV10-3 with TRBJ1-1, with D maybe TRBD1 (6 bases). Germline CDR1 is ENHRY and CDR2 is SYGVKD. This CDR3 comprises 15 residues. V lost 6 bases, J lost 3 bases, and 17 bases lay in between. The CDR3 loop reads CAIRARQETYTEAFF. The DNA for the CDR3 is TGTGCCATCAGGGCAAGACAGGAGACCTACACTGAAGCTTTCTTT.

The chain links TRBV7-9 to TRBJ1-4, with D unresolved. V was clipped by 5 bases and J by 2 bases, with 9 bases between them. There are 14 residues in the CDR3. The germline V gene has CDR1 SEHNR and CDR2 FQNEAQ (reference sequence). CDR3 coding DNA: TGTGCCAGCAGCCCGGTAGGGACTAATGAAAAACTGTTTTTT. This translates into CASSPVGTNEKLFF.

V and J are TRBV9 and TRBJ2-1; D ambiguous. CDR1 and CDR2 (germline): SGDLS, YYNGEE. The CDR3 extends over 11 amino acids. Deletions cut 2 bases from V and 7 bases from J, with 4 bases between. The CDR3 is CASSVENEQFF. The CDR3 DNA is TGTGCCAGCAGCGTGGAGAATGAGCAGTTCTTC.

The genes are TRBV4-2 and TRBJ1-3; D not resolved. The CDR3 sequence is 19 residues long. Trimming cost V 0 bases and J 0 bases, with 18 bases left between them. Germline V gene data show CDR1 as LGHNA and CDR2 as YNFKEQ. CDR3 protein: CASSQDLTPGARSGNTIYF. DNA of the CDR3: TGTGCCAGCAGCCAAGATCTTACACCGGGCGCCCGCTCTGGAAACACCATATATTTT.

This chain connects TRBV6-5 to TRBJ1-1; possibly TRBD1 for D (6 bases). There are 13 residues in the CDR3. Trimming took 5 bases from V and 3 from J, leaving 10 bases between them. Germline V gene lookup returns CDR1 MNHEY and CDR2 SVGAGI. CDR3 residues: CASSKQGYTEAFF. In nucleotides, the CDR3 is TGTGCCAGCAGTAAACAGGGATACACTGAAGCTTTCTTT.

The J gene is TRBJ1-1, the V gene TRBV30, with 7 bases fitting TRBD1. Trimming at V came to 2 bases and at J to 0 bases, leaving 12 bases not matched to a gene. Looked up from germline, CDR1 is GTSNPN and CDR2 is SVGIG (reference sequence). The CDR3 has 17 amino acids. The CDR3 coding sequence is TGTGCCTGGAGTCCCCGACAGGGCGGGGAAGTGAACACTGAAGCTTTCTTT. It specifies CAWSPRQGGEVNTEAFF. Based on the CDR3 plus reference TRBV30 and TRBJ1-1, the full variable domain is SQTIHQWPATLVQPVGSPLSLECTVEGTSNPNLYWYRQAAGRGLQLLFYSVGIGQISSEVPQNLSASRPQDRQFILSSKKLLLSDSGFYLCAWSPRQGGEVNTEAFFGQGTRLTVV.

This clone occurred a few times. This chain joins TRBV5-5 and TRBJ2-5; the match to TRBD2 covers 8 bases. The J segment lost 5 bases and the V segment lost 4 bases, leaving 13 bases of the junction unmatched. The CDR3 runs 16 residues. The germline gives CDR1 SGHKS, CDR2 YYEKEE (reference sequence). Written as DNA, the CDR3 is TGTGCCAGCAGCCCGACTAGCGCGAGGGGTGTGGAGACCCAGTACTTC. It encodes CASSPTSARGVETQYF. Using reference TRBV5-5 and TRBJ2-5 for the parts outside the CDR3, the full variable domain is DAGVTQSPTHLIKTRGQQVTLRCSPISGHKSVSWYQQVLGQGPQFIFQYYEKEERGRGNFPDRFSARQFPNYSSELNVNALLLGDSALYLCASSPTSARGVETQYFGPGTRLLVL.